The 6 T cell receptor beta chains reported below all come from one sample, sequenced in a study of T-cell memory formation after mild COVID-19. TCRdb used MiXCR to reprocess the 5' RACE reads, holding one entry per CDR3 protein. The sample has hundreds of thousands of distinct CDR3 sequences; less than 25% are singletons. Sequenced sample: PBMCs or a T cell subset sorted from them (not recorded which). The origin of the receptors is an adult woman who had mild COVID-19 (a few samples of this study predate the infection). Cell type and time point are not known.

This clonotype was counted many times. The chain combines TRBV20-1 with TRBJ1-1, with D unclear. CDR1 is DFQATT and CDR2 is SNEGSKA in the germline V gene (reference sequence). This CDR3 is built from 12 residues. V was shortened by 4 bases and J by 8 bases, with 14 bases between the two germline ends. The CDR3 loop reads CSATLSGGEAFF. DNA for the CDR3: TGCAGTGCTACCCTATCGGGAGGGGAAGCTTTCTTT.

This clonotype has more than one count but fewer than ten. The genes are TRBV20-1 and TRBJ2-2; unclear D gene. The CDR3 covers 12 residues. V lost 3 bases to trimming and J lost 4 bases, with 6 bases between them. Germline V lookup: CDR1 DFQATT, CDR2 SNEGSKA (reference sequence). CDR3 in amino acids: CSASGGTGELFF. The DNA of the CDR3 is TGCAGTGCTAGTGGTGGCACCGGGGAGCTGTTTTTT.

Only one count was recorded for this clonotype. The chain combines TRBV20-1 with TRBJ2-2, with D possibly being TRBD1 or TRBD2 (6 bases each). The CDR3 totals 13 residues. Germline CDR1 DFQATT, CDR2 SNEGSKA (reference sequence). V lost 6 bases to trimming and J lost 7 bases, with 15 bases between them. CDR3 sequence: CSARVGGHGELFF. DNA of the CDR3: TGCAGTGCCCGAGTGGGGGGCCACGGGGAGCTGTTTTTT.

The chain joins TRBV3-1 to TRBJ2-2; TRBD2 matches at 10 bases. Trimming cost V 3 bases and J 4 bases; bases outside gene matches: 8. Germline V lookup: CDR1 LGHDT, CDR2 YNNKEL (reference sequence). This CDR3 spans 17 amino acids. This CDR3 reads CASSHGLTSGATGELFF. CDR3 nucleotide sequence: TGTGCCAGCAGCCATGGACTTACTAGCGGGGCCACCGGGGAGCTGTTTTTT.

This chain uses TRBV3-1 with TRBJ2-5; D unclear. Per the germline V gene, CDR1 is LGHDT and CDR2 is YNNKEL (reference sequence). The CDR3 consists of 12 residues. Trimming stripped 3 bases from V and 5 bases from J, with 7 bases between. CDR3 sequence (DNA): TGTGCCAGCAGCCATACCGGGGAGACCCAGTACTTC. It translates to CASSHTGETQYF.

The CDR3 coding sequence is TGTGCCAGCAGCTTAGAGGCGGGAGCAACACGATTAAACATTCAGTACTTC. This encodes CASSLEAGATRLNIQYF. The rearrangement links TRBV7-2 to TRBJ2-4; 7 bases fit TRBD2. This CDR3 comprises 17 residues. Germline lookup yields CDR1 SGHTA and CDR2 FQGNSA. The ends lost 1 base at V and 6 bases at J; junction bases unmatched: 12. Variable domain in full (rest from reference TRBV7-2 and TRBJ2-4): GAGVSQSPSNKVTEKGKDVELRCDPISGHTALYWYRQSLGQGLEFLIYFQGNSAPDKSGLPSDRFSAERTGGSVSTLTIQRTQQEDSAVYLCASSLEAGATRLNIQYFGAGTRLSVL.